These 16 T cell receptor beta chains were all obtained from the same sample, sequenced in a study of blood T cell repertoires in COVID-19. Generated by immunoSEQ multiplex PCR, the TCRdb table keeps only in-frame clones and is missing some. The sample lists 200,000 to 250,000 clones, 82% occurring once. The sequenced material came from peripheral blood. Receptor source: a woman in her thirties or forties with acute or convalescent COVID-19.

The V gene is TRBV5-1, the J gene TRBJ1-5; the match to TRBD1 covers 7 bases. Germline CDR1 and CDR2: SGHRS and YFSETQ. With V trimmed by 4 bases and J by 6 bases, 10 bases remained unmatched. The CDR3 runs to 15 residues. The CDR3 region has the DNA TGCGCCAGCAGCCGAGAGGGACAGAACCTTCAGCCCCAGCATTTT. Translated: CASSREGQNLQPQHF.

The V call is TRBV19, the J call TRBJ2-3; the match to TRBD2 covers 9 bases. This CDR3 contains 15 residues. The ends lost 3 bases at V and 2 bases at J; junction bases unmatched: 3. Germline V CDR1 and CDR2: LNHDA, SQIVND (reference sequence). This CDR3 reads CASSMSGGNTDTQYF. The CDR3 bases are TGTGCCAGTAGTATGAGCGGGGGGAACACAGATACGCAGTATTTT.

J is TRBJ2-2 and V is TRBV11-2, with D hard to call. Germline V gene sequence: CDR1 SGHAT, CDR2 FQNNGV. This CDR3 spans 14 amino acids. Trimming took 3 bases from V and 4 from J, leaving 9 bases between them. DNA for the CDR3: TGTGCCAGCAGCTTCCAAGCAGGCACCGGGGAGCTGTTTTTT. This translates into CASSFQAGTGELFF. The full variable domain, completed using reference TRBV11-2 and TRBJ2-2, is EAGVAQSPRYKIIEKRQSVAFWCNPISGHATLYWYQQILGQGPKLLIQFQNNGVVDDSQLPKDRFSAERLKGVDSTLKIQPAKLEDSAVYLCASSFQAGTGELFFGEGSRLTVL.

The CDR3 reads CATLGVDSNQPQHF. The CDR3 DNA follows: TGTGCCACTTTAGGAGTTGATAGCAATCAGCCCCAGCATTTT. This rearrangement joins TRBV6-5 to TRBJ1-5; the D is unclear. CDR3 length: 14 amino acids. Germline V gene data show CDR1 as MNHEY and CDR2 as SVGAGI. V was cut by 10 bases and J by 0 bases, with 13 bases left in between.

The rearrangement joins TRBV29-1 to TRBJ2-7; a possible D gene is TRBD1 (6 bases). CDR1 and CDR2 from the germline V gene are SQVTM and ANQGSEA. V was shortened by 6 bases and J by 1 base, with 10 bases between the two germline ends. The CDR3 is 12 residues long. The CDR3, as DNA: TGCAGCGTGACCAGGGGTTCCTACGAGCAGTACTTC. Its translation: CSVTRGSYEQYF.

The V and J genes are TRBV10-3 and TRBJ1-1; weak D call: TRBD1 (5 bases). This CDR3 has 14 amino acids. The germline V gene has CDR1 ENHRY and CDR2 SYGVKD. The ends were cut back, 3 bases at V and 1 base at J, with 9 bases in the middle. CDR3 in amino acids: CAISDPTANTEAFF. The CDR3 DNA reads as TGTGCCATCAGTGACCCGACAGCGAACACTGAAGCTTTCTTT.

V and J are TRBV7-6 and TRBJ2-2, with D perhaps TRBD1 (5 bases). V lost 2 bases, J lost 0 bases, and 10 bases lay in between. Per the germline V gene, CDR1 is SGHVS and CDR2 is FNYEAQ. This CDR3 spans 16 amino acids. The CDR3, as DNA: TGTGCCAGCAGCTTACAGGGATTCGCGAACACCGGGGAGCTGTTTTTT. Its translation: CASSLQGFANTGELFF.

The chain joins TRBV7-8 to TRBJ2-7; D is ambiguous. CDR3 length: 14 amino acids. Germline V gives CDR1 SGHVS, CDR2 FQNEAQ. Trimming cost V 5 bases and J 1 base, with 12 bases left between them. The CDR3 DNA reads as TGTGCCAGCAGCCGGACCGACGGGTCCTACGAGCAGTACTTC. This gives the protein CASSRTDGSYEQYF.

This clone has a handful of counts. This rearrangement joins TRBV11-2 to TRBJ2-1; 7 bases fit TRBD2. This CDR3 is built from 15 residues. The ends lost 1 base at V and 4 bases at J; junction bases unmatched: 4. Germline V lookup: CDR1 SGHAT, CDR2 FQNNGV. Here the CDR3 reads CASSLGGSRYNEQFF. For the CDR3, the DNA is TGTGCCAGCAGCTTAGGCGGGAGCAGATACAATGAGCAGTTCTTC.

The CDR3 reads CASSPSLGAENTEAFF. CDR3 DNA sequence: TGTGCCAGCAGCCCCTCTTTGGGGGCCGAGAACACTGAAGCTTTCTTT. V usage is TRBV9 and J usage is TRBJ1-1, with D perhaps TRBD1 (6 bases). The V end lost 4 bases, the J end lost 1 base, and 17 bases lay between the germline ends. The CDR3 length is 16 residues. From germline, CDR1 is SGDLS and CDR2 YYNGEE.

This clone came up a few times. This chain joins TRBV5-1 and TRBJ1-2, with D unclear. Trimming removed 3 bases at V and 3 bases at J, with 9 bases between. The V gene's germline CDR1 is SGHRS and CDR2 YFSETQ. This CDR3 has 13 residues. CDR3: CASSYGKDYGYTF. As DNA, the CDR3 is TGCGCCAGCAGCTACGGGAAAGACTATGGCTACACCTTC.

The genes are TRBV5-1 and TRBJ2-2; D is ambiguous. In germline, CDR1 is SGHRS, CDR2 YFSETQ. This CDR3 is 17 amino acids long. The V gene lost 0 bases and the J gene lost 2 bases, with 14 bases spanning the gap. CDR3 nucleotides: TGCGCCAGCAGCTTGGCCGAAGTCCAGAAAAACACCGGGGAGCTGTTTTTT. Its translation is CASSLAEVQKNTGELFF.

The chain carries TRBV11-2 and TRBJ2-1; 16 nucleotides line up with TRBD2. Trimming took 5 bases from V and 4 from J; bases not matched to a gene: 11. The germline V gene encodes CDR1 SGHAT and CDR2 FQNNGV. CDR3 size: 19 residues. CDR3 protein: CASSPSGGLAGGKYNEQFF. The CDR3 bases are TGTGCCAGCAGCCCTAGTGGGGGACTAGCGGGAGGGAAGTACAATGAGCAGTTCTTC.

The chain couples TRBV3-1 (or the pseudogene TRBV3-2) to TRBJ2-3, with TRBD2 identical over 10 bases. The CDR3 consists of 16 residues. Germline V CDR1 and CDR2: LGHDT, YNNKEL (reference sequence). V shed 2 bases, J shed 4 bases, and the junction held 6 bases outside the gene matches. CDR3 in DNA: TGTGCCAGCAGCCAAATTCCGGGACTAGCGTCAGATACGCAGTATTTT. It translates to CASSQIPGLASDTQYF.

V and J are TRBV6-2 or TRBV6-3 and TRBJ2-5, with 8 nucleotides matching TRBD2. The ends lost 3 bases at V and 5 bases at J; junction bases unmatched: 11. This CDR3 contains 16 residues. The germline V gene has CDR1 MNHEY and CDR2 SVGEGT. The CDR3 region has the DNA TGTGCCAGCAGTTATGGGGACGGGGGGGACCTGGAGACCCAGTACTTC. Residues: CASSYGDGGDLETQYF.

This clone was detected only once. The CDR3 here is CASTHPGLEGQPQHF. CDR3 nucleotides: TGTGCCAGCACCCACCCCGGACTAGAAGGTCAGCCCCAGCATTTT. The V and J genes are TRBV5-8 and TRBJ1-5; D remains ambiguous. Germline CDR1 is SGHTS and CDR2 is YDEGEE. V lost 6 bases to trimming and J lost 6 bases, with 19 bases between them. The CDR3 contains 15 residues.